The source of this T cell receptor (beta chain) is a study of beta chain features in type 1 diabetes. On average, the one heparinised blood draw given by each donor was roughly 100 mL. Points from the study as a whole: Reduced insertions and increased deletions marked VDJ junctions in type 1 diabetes patients. Cells with high TCR expression could be over-represented when cDNA is sequenced. In comparison with healthy donors, patients had naive, central memory and Treg TCRB repertoires that appeared more similar. Type 1 diabetes patients had TCRB CDR3s that were shorter (moderately but significantly so) in all four CD4+ subsets.

Expressed TCRB transcripts were sequenced, since all the RNA that had been isolated was reverse transcribed. The table came from immunoSEQ multiplex PCR; TCRdb's copy has only in-frame clones and leaves some out. The sample has around 340,000 clones; over 7% are singletons. The CDR3 sequence is 15 residues long. Trimming left V 0 bases short and J 12 bases short, with 15 bases between. Germline-derived CDR1 and CDR2 are LGHNA and YSLEER. The sample holds a few counts of this clone. Its antigen is unidentified. The TCR originated in a man younger than 40 with type 1 diabetes. This sequence joins TRBV4-3 and TRBJ2-6, with D tentatively TRBD1 (6 bases). The sequenced sample consisted of central memory CD4+ T cells from blood. The CDR3 spells CASSQDRDKRFVLTF. The CDR3 DNA is TGCGCCAGCAGCCAAGATCGGGACAAAAGGTTCGTCCTGACTTTC.